These T cell receptor beta chains were read from a single sample in a study of cytomegalovirus exposure and HLA in healthy donors. Assay used: immunoSEQ multiplex PCR; TCRdb lists only in-frame clones, some missing. The data contain about 180,000 clones, over 70% of them singletons. Material for sequencing was PBMCs. These receptors originate from a woman in her 30s in good health and CMV-seropositive. The CDR3 runs from the conserved cysteine through the conserved F or W. Each record gives: V gene, D gene, clone size, J gene, CDR3 protein, CDR3 DNA. The D gene is left open where the match is weak. Expanded clones are given a class, and other clones once, few, many or no size at all.

v_call: TRBV10-3
d_call: .
clone_size: .
j_call: TRBJ2-1
cdr3_aa: CASHREGGANNEQFF
cdr3_nt: TGTGCCTCCCATAGGGAAGGGGGGGCGAACAATGAGCAGTTCTTC

v_call: TRBV18
d_call: TRBD2
clone_size: .
j_call: TRBJ2-2
cdr3_aa: CASSPVAGENTGELFF
cdr3_nt: TGTGCCAGCTCACCGGTAGCGGGAGAGAACACCGGGGAGCTGTTTTTT

v_call: TRBV28
d_call: .
clone_size: once
j_call: TRBJ1-3
cdr3_aa: CASSSWVGETAFSGNTIYF
cdr3_nt: TGTGCCAGCAGTTCCTGGGTTGGAGAAACCGCTTTCTCTGGAAACACCATATATTTT

v_call: TRBV28
d_call: TRBD1
clone_size: .
j_call: TRBJ1-1
cdr3_aa: CASTPQGENTEAFF
cdr3_nt: TGTGCCAGCACCCCACAGGGGGAAAACACTGAAGCTTTCTTT

v_call: TRBV27
d_call: .
clone_size: .
j_call: TRBJ1-1
cdr3_aa: CASSFKGGTTEAFF
cdr3_nt: TGTGCCAGCAGTTTTAAGGGGGGGACAACCGAAGCTTTCTTT

v_call: TRBV11-2
d_call: .
clone_size: .
j_call: TRBJ1-4
cdr3_aa: CASSSSPGGPNEKLFF
cdr3_nt: TGTGCCAGCAGCTCTAGTCCAGGAGGGCCTAATGAAAAACTGTTTTTT

v_call: TRBV11-3
d_call: .
clone_size: .
j_call: TRBJ2-2
cdr3_aa: CASSLLGAPNTGELFF
cdr3_nt: TGTGCCAGCAGCTTATTGGGCGCCCCGAACACCGGGGAGCTGTTTTTT

v_call: TRBV6-1
d_call: .
clone_size: .
j_call: TRBJ1-3
cdr3_aa: CASSQGTGNTIYF
cdr3_nt: TGTGCCAGCAGTCAGGGAACGGGAAACACCATATATTTT

v_call: TRBV12-5
d_call: TRBD1
clone_size: .
j_call: TRBJ2-2
cdr3_aa: CASGLATTGGGELFF
cdr3_nt: TGTGCTAGTGGTTTGGCCACGACAGGGGGCGGGGAGCTGTTTTTT

v_call: TRBV7-6
d_call: TRBD2
clone_size: .
j_call: TRBJ2-1
cdr3_aa: CASSLVVVLAGDNEQFF
cdr3_nt: TGTGCCAGCAGCTTAGTCGTCGTGCTAGCGGGGGACAATGAGCAGTTCTTC

v_call: TRBV5-1
d_call: TRBD1
clone_size: .
j_call: TRBJ2-7
cdr3_aa: CASSAGQGAGYEQYF
cdr3_nt: TGCGCCAGCAGCGCAGGACAGGGGGCGGGGTACGAGCAGTACTTC

v_call: TRBV4-3
d_call: .
clone_size: .
j_call: TRBJ2-7
cdr3_aa: CASSQDFPGEPYEQYF
cdr3_nt: TGCGCCAGCAGCCAAGATTTCCCGGGGGAGCCCTACGAGCAGTACTTC

v_call: TRBV7-8
d_call: .
clone_size: .
j_call: TRBJ1-1
cdr3_aa: CASSSTHLGRPGEAFF
cdr3_nt: TGTGCCAGCAGCAGCACCCACTTGGGGCGGCCCGGGGAAGCTTTCTTT

v_call: TRBV10-1
d_call: TRBD2
clone_size: .
j_call: TRBJ2-7
cdr3_aa: CASSEGLAGVSEQYF
cdr3_nt: TGCGCCAGCAGTGAGGGGCTAGCGGGAGTCAGCGAGCAGTACTTC

v_call: TRBV15
d_call: .
clone_size: .
j_call: TRBJ2-1
cdr3_aa: CATSSTGQGWNSEQFF
cdr3_nt: TGTGCCACCAGCAGCACAGGGCAGGGGTGGAATAGTGAGCAGTTCTTC

v_call: TRBV6-5
d_call: .
clone_size: .
j_call: TRBJ1-1
cdr3_aa: CASSEVTMNTEAFF
cdr3_nt: TGTGCCAGCTCGGAGGTGACGATGAACACTGAAGCTTTCTTT

v_call: TRBV2
d_call: .
clone_size: .
j_call: TRBJ1-4
cdr3_aa: CASSDPGGANEKLFF
cdr3_nt: TGTGCCAGCAGTGATCCGGGGGGGGCTAATGAAAAACTGTTTTTT

v_call: TRBV5-1
d_call: .
clone_size: .
j_call: TRBJ2-3
cdr3_aa: CASSQDREIDTQYF
cdr3_nt: TGCGCCAGCAGCCAAGACCGGGAGATAGATACGCAGTATTTT

v_call: TRBV4-2
d_call: TRBD2
clone_size: few
j_call: TRBJ2-5
cdr3_aa: CASSPERGSGNMETQYF
cdr3_nt: TGTGCCAGCAGCCCCGAACGGGGTAGCGGGAATATGGAAACCCAGTACTTC

v_call: TRBV2
d_call: .
clone_size: .
j_call: TRBJ2-3
cdr3_aa: CASSGRRDVDTQYF
cdr3_nt: TGTGCCAGCAGTGGAAGGCGGGACGTTGATACGCAGTATTTT